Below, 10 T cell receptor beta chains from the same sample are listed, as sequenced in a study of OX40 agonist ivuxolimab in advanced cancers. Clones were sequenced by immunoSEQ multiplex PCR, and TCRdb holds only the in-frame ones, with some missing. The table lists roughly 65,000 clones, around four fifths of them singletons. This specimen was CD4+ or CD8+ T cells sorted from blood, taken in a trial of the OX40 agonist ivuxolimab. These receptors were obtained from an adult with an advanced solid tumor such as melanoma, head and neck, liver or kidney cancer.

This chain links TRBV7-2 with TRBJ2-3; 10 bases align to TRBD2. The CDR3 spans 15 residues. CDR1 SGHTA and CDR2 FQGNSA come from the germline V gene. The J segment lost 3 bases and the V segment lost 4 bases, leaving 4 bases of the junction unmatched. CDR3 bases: TGTGCCAGCAGCTCTAGCGGGAGAACGACAGATACGCAGTATTTT. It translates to CASSSSGRTTDTQYF. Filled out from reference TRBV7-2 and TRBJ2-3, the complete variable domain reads GAGVSQSPSNKVTEKGKDVELRCDPISGHTALYWYRQSLGQGLEFLIYFQGNSAPDKSGLPSDRFSAERTGGSVSTLTIQRTQQEDSAVYLCASSSSGRTTDTQYFGPGTRLTVL.

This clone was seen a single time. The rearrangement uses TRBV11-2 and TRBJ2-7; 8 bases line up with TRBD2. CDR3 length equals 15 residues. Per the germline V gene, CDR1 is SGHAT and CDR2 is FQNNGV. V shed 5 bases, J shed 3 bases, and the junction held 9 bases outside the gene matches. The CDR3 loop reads CASSPTVAGIYEQYF. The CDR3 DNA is TGTGCCAGCAGCCCCACGGTAGCGGGAATCTACGAGCAGTACTTC.

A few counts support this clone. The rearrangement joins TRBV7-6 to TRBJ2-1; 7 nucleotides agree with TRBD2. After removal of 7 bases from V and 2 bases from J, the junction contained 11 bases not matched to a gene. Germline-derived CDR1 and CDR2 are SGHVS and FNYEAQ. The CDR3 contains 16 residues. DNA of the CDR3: TGTGCCAGCACCCCCGGTAGCGGGTATACCTACAATGAGCAGTTCTTC. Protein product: CASTPGSGYTYNEQFF.

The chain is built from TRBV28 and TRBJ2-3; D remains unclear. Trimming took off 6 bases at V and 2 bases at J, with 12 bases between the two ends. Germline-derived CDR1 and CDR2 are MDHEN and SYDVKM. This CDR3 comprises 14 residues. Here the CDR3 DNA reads TGTGCCAGCAGCTTAGACTCATTCACAGATACGCAGTATTTT. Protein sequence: CASSLDSFTDTQYF.

The CDR3 nucleotides read TGTGCCAGCAGCGTTCGTTCGACAGGGCGGACTGAAGCTTTCTTT. Translated, it gives CASSVRSTGRTEAFF. The chain links TRBV9 to TRBJ1-1, with 7 bases lining up with TRBD1. Trimming took 2 bases from V and 5 from J; bases not matched to a gene: 9. Germline V gene data show CDR1 as SGDLS and CDR2 as YYNGEE. There are 15 residues in the CDR3.

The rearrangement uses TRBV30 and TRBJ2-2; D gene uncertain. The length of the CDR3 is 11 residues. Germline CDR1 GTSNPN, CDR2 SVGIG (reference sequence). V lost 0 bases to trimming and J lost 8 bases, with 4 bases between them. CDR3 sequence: CAWSVLGELFF. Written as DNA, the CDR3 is TGTGCCTGGAGTGTACTGGGGGAGCTGTTTTTT.

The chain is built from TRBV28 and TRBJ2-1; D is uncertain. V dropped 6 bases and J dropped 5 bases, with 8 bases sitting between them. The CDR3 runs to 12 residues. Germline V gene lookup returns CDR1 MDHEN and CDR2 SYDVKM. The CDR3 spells CASRTPNNEQFF. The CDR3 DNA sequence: TGTGCCAGCAGGACTCCAAACAATGAGCAGTTCTTC.

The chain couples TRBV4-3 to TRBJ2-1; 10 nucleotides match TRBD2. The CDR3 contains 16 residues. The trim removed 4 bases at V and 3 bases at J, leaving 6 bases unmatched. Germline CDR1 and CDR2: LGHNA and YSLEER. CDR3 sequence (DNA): TGCGCCAGCAGCCTCTCTAGCGGGGGAAGCTACAATGAGCAGTTCTTC. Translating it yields CASSLSSGGSYNEQFF.

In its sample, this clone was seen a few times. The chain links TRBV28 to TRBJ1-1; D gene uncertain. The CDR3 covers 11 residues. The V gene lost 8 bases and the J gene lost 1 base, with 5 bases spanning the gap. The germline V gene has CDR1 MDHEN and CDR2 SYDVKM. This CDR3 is CASESNTEAFF. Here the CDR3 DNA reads TGTGCCAGCGAGTCGAACACTGAAGCTTTCTTT.

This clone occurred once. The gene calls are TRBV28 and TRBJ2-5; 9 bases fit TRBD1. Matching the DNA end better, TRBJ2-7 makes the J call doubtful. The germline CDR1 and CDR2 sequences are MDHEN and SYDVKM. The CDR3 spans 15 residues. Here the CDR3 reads CASRAGDREFYEQYF. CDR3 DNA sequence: TGTGCCAGCAGAGCCGGGGACAGGGAGTTCTACGAGCAGTACTTC.